This T cell receptor beta chain was sequenced for a study of cytomegalovirus exposure and HLA in healthy donors (dated by TCRdb to 2016 to 2017). With respect to the entire study: An earlier analysis of about 530 of the donors reported around 280 Gb of sequence data and 117 million unique TCR beta sequences obtained from some 200 million T cells. To predict cytomegalovirus infection status, the study combined high-throughput TCR immunosequencing, statistical association of individual TCRs with disease status, and machine learning. All discovery cohort repertoires had been generated on a single sequencing platform. Five DR-DQ haplotypes were handled as single units for association and clustering, since linkage in the cohort was strong. HLA typing included class I and class II loci at four-digit resolution. Alongside the repertoire data, information on donor age, sex, ethnicity and CMV serostatus was compiled. An earlier analysis of approximately 500 of the donors applied high-throughput TCR beta sequencing to assess whether each TCR beta V gene segment acted as functional or pseudogenic. The study was designed to test whether signatures of past pathogen exposure could be identified by cataloging public T cell receptors. The study used immunosequencing to profile the T cell repertoires of 600 to 850 subjects and linked those repertoires to cytomegalovirus serostatus. The genetic ancestry cluster associated with self-reported Caucasian donors included roughly four fifths of the 300 to 400 genotyped donors. Rather than using new phenotypic data, the later analysis identified candidate immune exposures from TCR beta sequences and from how often those sequences occurred across donors. Among under 450 genotyped donors of the cohort, an average of roughly 240,000 unique TCR beta nucleotide sequences were sequenced per donor, roughly 20% of them non-productive. Besides the first cohort of approximately 670 subjects, a separate validation cohort made up of 90 to 150 different subjects was used. Genome-wide SNP genotypes for about 60% of the 666 donors were used in a later genetic analysis, which treated that subset as a discovery cohort. A later analysis re-examined previously published TCR beta repertoires from just over 650 donors and added high-resolution HLA genotyping to investigate patterns of TCR occurrence. The number of donors typed differed by locus, with roughly 629-640 for A, B, C, DRB1 and DQB1, around 560 for DQA1, 606 for DPA1, and 450 to 480 for DPB1. Roughly 300 gigabases of sequencing data and roughly 90 million unique TCR sequences were included in an early release covering several hundred HLA-typed donors. The paper as a whole reports these results and caveats: A later analysis found that TCR association rates varied across HLA loci, with DRB1 alleles showing the most associated TCRs and HLA-C alleles the fewest. In the study, around 150 TCR beta chains were listed as associated with cytomegalovirus. According to the authors, the approach could potentially be generalized to other disease states and immunological phenotypes. For the cohort, immune exposure information was limited to CMV serostatus. In a later genetic analysis, fewer N-insertions in productive TCRs were reported among donors in an Asian-associated ancestry cluster than the 666-donor mean. A later analysis reported that several top co-occurrence clusters appeared linked to parvovirus B19, influenza, CMV and Epstein-Barr virus. Correlated functional status among segregating V segments might be attributable to linkage disequilibrium, but an unknown experimental factor could not be ruled out. The classifier was reported to diagnose cytomegalovirus status with high specificity and sensitivity in both the original cohort and the validation cohort. A group of highly shared sequence variants was considered likely to be a technical artifact of the sequencing pipeline. When HLA alleles, especially DR and DQ, strongly co-occurred, TCR associations were difficult to assign to individual alleles. This cohort had only TCR beta chains sequenced, and the lack of alpha or paired-chain data limited which features could be detected. A later genetic analysis associated a missense DCLRE1C variant with V-gene and J-gene trimming of TCR beta chains, and an independent cohort replicated the association. A later analysis found that most CMV-associated TCR beta chains appeared HLA-restricted, with HLA associations seemingly driven largely by CMV exposure. A later analysis associated 15,000 to 20,000 TCR beta sequences with specific HLA alleles at a false discovery rate of 0.05. Most TCR sequences were observed very rarely across donors, whereas some public TCRs were present in many individuals. Because HLA typing was unavailable for some donors at each locus, only the typed subset was used in association tests. Because counts were too low, more than 15 rarely observed V segments, including chromosome 9 orphons, were left out of the earlier analysis of a few hundred of the donors. In a later analysis, HLA-associated TCR beta chains showed more clonal expansion and lower generation probabilities than non-associated chains that were equally common. Broadly in line with IMGT annotations, most TCR beta V segments showed up in productive rearrangements about 87% or about 30% of the time in an earlier analysis of about 500 of the donors. Some IMGT-functional V segments, including TRBV6-2 and TRBV6-3, could not be told apart with the 87-base-pair reads, so those segments were excluded. Presence/absence analyses assumed roughly uniform sequencing depth across donors, an assumption that may not hold. In vitro tests confirmed that a few of the cytomegalovirus-associated TCR beta chains recognize cytomegalovirus antigens. A further reported finding was that TCR beta sequences accurately predicted the HLA-A and HLA-B alleles for most subjects in the first cohort.

The cohort comprised 670 or so healthy bone marrow donors. All cohort members were sampled while nominally healthy, although unrecorded immune exposures were likely present. The donor tested CMV seronegative, placing the donor among the approximately 360 seronegative members of the cohort. A peripheral blood sample was collected from each donor, and TCR beta sequencing was performed on peripheral blood mononuclear cells. Genomic DNA extraction from the blood cell samples was performed with the Qiagen DNeasy Blood Extraction Kit. The method was the immunoSEQ multiplex PCR assay. For the multiplex PCR, a mixture combining 60 forward primers for TCR Vbeta segments and 13 reverse primers for TCR Jbeta segments was used. Amplification of the CDR3 region of rearranged TCR beta genes was performed with a multiplex PCR assay on genomic DNA. The amplified TCR beta libraries were sequenced on the Illumina HiSeq System as 87-base-pair reads. The study's own analysis went as follows. A later analysis counted about 76 million unique TCR beta chains across the 666 repertoires, and roughly 10 million of these chains were shared by at least two donors. To remove PCR and sequencing errors, raw reads were error-corrected and collapsed into unique sequences using a nearest-neighbor algorithm that merged closely related sequences. CDR3 sequences were aligned to IMGT reference sequences to assign V, D and J gene segments. For a sequence to be retained, at least a six-nucleotide match to both a V gene segment and a J gene segment was required. A rearrangement counted as productive if the CDR3 had no stop codons and remained in frame with V and J, and every other rearrangement counted as non-productive. CDR3 was defined by IMGT convention, running from the second conserved V-encoded cysteine to the conserved J-encoded phenylalanine. The earlier analysis of approximately 500 of the donors excluded sequences that lacked an unambiguous match to a single V gene segment. In an earlier analysis of about 590 of the donors, a V segment was called functional when productive rearrangements were above 56.7%, and segregating when the standard deviation between donors exceeded 5%. To diagnose cytomegalovirus status from the catalog of TCR beta chain sequences, a statistical classification framework was built. In a later analysis, V and J genes were assigned by comparing TCR nucleotide sequences against IMGT/GENE-DB human TR gene sequences. The TCRdist pipeline was used in a later analysis to assign CDR3 sequences and most-parsimonious VDJ recombination scenarios. In a later analysis, each TCR beta chain was defined by its CDR3 amino acid sequence together with its V-gene family, and reads without a unique V-gene family were excluded. In a later analysis, fewer than 650 highly shared, low-generation-probability nucleotide sequences were removed to address suspected cross-contamination and a sequencing artifact. For each public chain, a later analysis derived a clonal expansion index from normalized ranks of inferred template counts within each repertoire. In a later analysis, generation probabilities were computed with a VDJ recombination model fitted to out-of-frame rearrangements, and the resulting probabilities were checked against IGoR. Hypergeometric tests were used in a later analysis to score TCR-TCR, TCR-HLA and TCR-CMV co-occurrence, with a repertoire-size bias correction applied to the TCR pairs. In a later analysis, false discovery rates were estimated by permuting HLA or CMV assignments 20 times. In a later analysis, co-occurring TCRs were grouped using DBSCAN, and TCRdist sequence similarity was added for clustering within HLA-allele-positive subsets. Co-occurrence clustering excluded repertoires with fewer than 30,000 or more than 120,000 public chains, plus five with anomalous nucleotide sharing. What TCRdb holds here is the immuneACCESS table cut down to in-frame rearrangements. Part of the clones is not present; checked against another copy, under half of the missing clones reflect an unresolved V gene, and the others are unexplained. The V and J calls and clone size were taken over from that table, and D and trimming were inferred from the DNA. In all, the sample holds roughly 200,000 clones, and 75% to 90% of those were seen once. Of the sample, about 1% is held by the ten largest clones.

About this clone: What antigen it recognizes has not been identified. Base qualities are not at hand, and no much larger clone is one base apart.

Including cysteine and phenylalanine, the CDR3 has 16 amino acids. Only the CDR3 part of the read is kept: 48 bases, read in frame from the first base. CDR1 MGHDK and CDR2 SYGVNS were looked up in the germline V gene. Here V drops 1 base and J drops 1 base, and the junction holds 5 bases not matched to any gene. The sample was PBMCs. Here the chain combines TRBV25-1 and TRBJ1-1, and 8 bases in between align with TRBD1. The source of this sequence is a woman younger than 35 in good health and CMV-seronegative. Read as DNA, the sequence is TGTGCCAGCAGTGAATTGGGGACAGGACCGAACACTGAAGCTTTCTTT. It is translated as CASSELGTGPNTEAFF.